This T cell receptor (beta chain) was profiled in a study of cytomegalovirus exposure and HLA in healthy donors. Whole-study findings and limits: Among TCR sequences, most were rare, though some public TCRs appeared in many donors.

The germline CDR1 and CDR2 sequences are MRHNA and SNTAGT. The CDR3 consists of 16 residues. The trim removed 4 bases at V and 1 base at J, leaving 7 bases unmatched. The PCR ran on 60 Vbeta and 13 Jbeta primers. TCRdb's table, derived via immunoSEQ multiplex PCR, lists solely in-frame clones and lacks some. The sample carries over 95,000 clones, over 55% recorded once. Note on this clone: No antigen is known for it.

The source material was PBMCs. V usage is TRBV6-4 and J usage is TRBJ2-1, with TRBD2 identical over 7 bases. The receptor was derived from a man younger than 35 in good health and CMV-seropositive. The CDR3 reads CASSGGLAASYNEQFF. The CDR3 DNA sequence: TGTGCCAGCAGTGGGGGTCTAGCGGCTTCCTACAATGAGCAGTTCTTC.